These T cell receptor beta chains were read from a single sample in a study of blood T cell repertoires in COVID-19. The protocol was immunoSEQ multiplex PCR, while the TCRdb copy is restricted to in-frame clones and leaves out a portion. The data contain some 6,600 clones, 70% to 90% of them singletons. Sequences were obtained from peripheral blood. The receptors derive from a human donor in a cohort sampled during active COVID-19. The donor label of this sample is uncertain. Both conserved end residues are part of each CDR3. The order of the fields is clone size, V gene, J gene, D gene, CDR3 protein, CDR3 DNA. D genes are given only for firm matches. Only some rows state a clone size, as once, few, many or a class for expanded clones.

-	TRBV5-1	TRBJ2-6	-	CASSPRLYSGANVLTF	TGCGCCAGCAGCCCGCGACTGTACTCTGGGGCCAACGTCCTGACTTTC
-	TRBV9	TRBJ2-1	-	CASSAQGFQSEQFF	TGTGCCAGCAGCGCGCAGGGATTTCAGAGTGAGCAGTTCTTC
-	TRBV27	TRBJ2-1	TRBD2	CASRMGLAGVSRQFF	TGTGCCAGCAGAATGGGACTAGCGGGAGTCAGCCGGCAGTTCTTC
-	TRBV5-6	TRBJ1-3	TRBD1	CASSPTGGTGNTIYF	TGTGCCAGCAGCCCGACAGGGGGTACAGGAAACACCATATATTTT
few	TRBV3-1/TRBV3-2	TRBJ2-7	-	CASSQVNYEQYF	TGTGCCAGCAGCCAAGTCAACTACGAGCAGTACTTC
-	TRBV5-4	TRBJ1-2	-	CASSLESGSVGLNGYTF	TGTGCCAGCAGCTTGGAGTCCGGGAGTGTCGGGTTAAATGGCTACACCTTC
-	TRBV19	TRBJ1-3	-	CASMEQPYSGNTIYF	TGTGCCAGTATGGAGCAGCCGTACTCTGGAAACACCATATATTTT
-	TRBV5-1	TRBJ2-1	TRBD2	CASSGRRGAQNEQFF	TGCGCCAGCAGCGGGAGGCGGGGGGCCCAGAATGAGCAGTTCTTC
-	TRBV11-2	TRBJ1-4	TRBD1	CASSSGGTVFF	TGTGCCAGCAGCTCAGGTGGGACAGTGTTTTTT
-	TRBV5-1	TRBJ2-5	-	CASSLATAQETQYF	TGCGCCAGCAGCTTGGCAACAGCCCAGGAGACCCAGTACTTC
-	TRBV5-1	TRBJ2-3	TRBD2	CASSLGTSGDTQYF	TGCGCCAGCAGCTTGGGAACTAGCGGGGATACGCAGTATTTT
-	TRBV21-1	TRBJ1-6	-	CASSKRGQQNSPLHF	TGTGCCAGCAGCAAAAGAGGACAGCAAAATTCACCCCTCCACTTT
-	TRBV2	TRBJ2-6	-	CASSVDNSGANVLTF	TGTGCCAGCAGTGTAGATAACTCTGGGGCCAACGTCCTGACTTTC
-	TRBV5-4	TRBJ2-3	TRBD2	CASSLGGGSRSPYF	TGTGCCAGCAGCTTGGGGGGGGGTTCGCGTTCACCGTATTTT
-	TRBV5-1	TRBJ2-1	-	CASSGELYNEQFF	TGCGCCAGCAGCGGTGAGCTATATAATGAGCAGTTCTTC
-	TRBV7-8	TRBJ1-2	-	CASSDRRGDGYGYTF	TGTGCCAGCAGCGACCGCAGGGGAGATGGCTATGGCTACACCTTC
once	TRBV18	TRBJ2-3	-	CASSPLGLSDTQYF	TGTGCCAGCTCACCACTTGGACTGTCAGATACGCAGTATTTT
-	TRBV9	TRBJ2-3	-	CASSDDMFTDTQYF	TGTGCCAGCAGCGACGACATGTTCACAGATACGCAGTATTTT
-	TRBV2	TRBJ2-1	TRBD2	CASSVLAGFNEQFF	TGTGCCAGCAGTGTTTTAGCGGGATTCAATGAGCAGTTCTTC
-	TRBV3-1/TRBV3-2	TRBJ1-1	-	CASSPKWEGTEAFF	TGTGCCAGCAGCCCCAAATGGGAGGGGACTGAAGCTTTCTTT
-	TRBV19	TRBJ2-2	TRBD1	CASSIIRGQWIGELFF	TGTGCCAGTAGTATCATCAGGGGGCAATGGATCGGGGAGCTGTTTTTT
-	TRBV5-1	TRBJ2-2	-	CASSQRGQYTNTGELFF	TGCGCCAGCAGCCAGAGGGGACAATATACGAACACCGGGGAGCTGTTTTTT
-	TRBV5-6	TRBJ1-5	TRBD1	CASSLAGGSNQPQHF	TGTGCCAGCAGCTTGGCAGGGGGGAGCAATCAGCCCCAGCATTTT